This paragraph reports one T cell receptor (beta chain). This CDR3 has 13 residues. V gave up 0 bases and J gave up 6 bases, with 8 bases separating them. Germline V CDR1 and CDR2: MNHEY, SMNVEV (reference sequence). This sample was included in a study of blood T cell repertoires in COVID-19. Study-wide context: Acute and convalescent COVID-19 specimens originated in the United States, Italy and Spain. Sources were T cells, B-cell-depleted T cells, or PBMCs; the material itself was cDNA or gDNA.

The authors' processing: Reference gene primer amplification gave estimated nucleated cell counts. Clones were read by immunoSEQ multiplex PCR, and TCRdb kept only the in-frame ones, dropping some. V and J calls and clone size follow that table, whereas D and trimming were derived from the DNA. Altogether about 92,000 clones are present, 85% being singletons, with the ten largest covering 35% to 40%. The sample taken for sequencing was peripheral blood. This chain connects TRBV27 to TRBJ1-2, with D unresolved. This clonotype originated in an elderly man with acute or convalescent COVID-19. The CDR3 region is CASSLSGRDGYTF. In DNA form, the CDR3 reads TGTGCCAGCAGTTTATCGGGGAGGGATGGCTACACCTTC.